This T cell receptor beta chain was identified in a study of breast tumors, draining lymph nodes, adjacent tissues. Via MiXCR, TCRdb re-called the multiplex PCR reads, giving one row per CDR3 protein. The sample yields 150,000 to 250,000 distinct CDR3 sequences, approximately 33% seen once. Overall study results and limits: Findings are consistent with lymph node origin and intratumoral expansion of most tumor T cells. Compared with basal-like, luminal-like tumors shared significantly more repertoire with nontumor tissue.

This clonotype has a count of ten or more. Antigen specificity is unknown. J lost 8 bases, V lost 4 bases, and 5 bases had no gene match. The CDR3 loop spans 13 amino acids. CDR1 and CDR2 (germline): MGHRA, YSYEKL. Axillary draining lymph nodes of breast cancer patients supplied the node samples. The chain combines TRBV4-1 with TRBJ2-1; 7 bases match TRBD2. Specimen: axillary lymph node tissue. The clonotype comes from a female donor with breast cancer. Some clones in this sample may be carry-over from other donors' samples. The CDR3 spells CASSPGLGYEQFF. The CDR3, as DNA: TGCGCCAGCAGCCCAGGACTAGGTTATGAGCAGTTCTTC.